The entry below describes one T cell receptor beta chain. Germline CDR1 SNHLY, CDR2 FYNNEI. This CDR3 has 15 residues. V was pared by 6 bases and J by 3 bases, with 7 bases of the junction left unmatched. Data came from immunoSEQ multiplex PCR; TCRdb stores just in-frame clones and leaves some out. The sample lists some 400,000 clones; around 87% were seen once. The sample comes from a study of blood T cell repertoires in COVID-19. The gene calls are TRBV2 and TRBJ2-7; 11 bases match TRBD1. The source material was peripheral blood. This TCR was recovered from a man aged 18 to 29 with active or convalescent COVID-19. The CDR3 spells CASRKRGTGGYEQYF. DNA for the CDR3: TGTGCCAGCAGGAAGAGGGGGACAGGGGGCTACGAGCAGTACTTC.